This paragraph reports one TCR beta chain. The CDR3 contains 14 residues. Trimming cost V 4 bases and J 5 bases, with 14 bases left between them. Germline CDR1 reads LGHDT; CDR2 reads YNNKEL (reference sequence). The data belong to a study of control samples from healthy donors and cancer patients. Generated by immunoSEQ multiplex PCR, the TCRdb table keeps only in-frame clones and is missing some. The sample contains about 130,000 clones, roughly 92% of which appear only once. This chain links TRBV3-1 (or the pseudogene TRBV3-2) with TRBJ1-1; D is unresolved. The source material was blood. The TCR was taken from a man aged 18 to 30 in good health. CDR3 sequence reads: CASSPSSRGTEAFF. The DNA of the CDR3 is TGTGCCAGCAGCCCCAGCAGTCGGGGAACTGAAGCTTTCTTT.